Below, 18 T cell receptor beta chains from the same sample are listed, as sequenced in a study of PD-L1 blockade in urothelial cancer. Libraries were prepared by immunoSEQ multiplex PCR; TCRdb keeps only in-frame clonotypes and omits some of them. The table records approximately 120,000 clones, 86% of them present only once. Specified time point: peripheral blood 6 weeks after treatment start. Here the sequenced sample was PBMCs, taken around atezolizumab (anti-PD-L1) treatment. The receptors shown here come from a man between 50 and 59 years old with urothelial cancer.

V is TRBV7-2 and J is TRBJ2-1; 10 nucleotides match TRBD2. From germline, CDR1 is SGHTA and CDR2 FQGNSA. The CDR3 is 17 residues long. Trimming cost V 2 bases and J 6 bases; bases outside gene matches: 10. Written as DNA, the CDR3 is TGTGCCAGCAGCTTACGTTCGGGAGCGGGAGGGACCAATGAGCAGTTCTTC. As protein: CASSLRSGAGGTNEQFF.

A few counts support this clone. This chain uses TRBV30 with TRBJ2-1, with D possibly TRBD2 on 6 matching bases. Per germline, CDR1 GTSNPN and CDR2 SVGIG (reference sequence). The CDR3 extends over 13 amino acids. V was clipped by 2 bases and J by 6 bases, with 11 bases between them. CDR3 nucleotides: TGTGCCTGGAGTCCGGGAGTGGGCAATGAGCAGTTCTTC. This sequence encodes CAWSPGVGNEQFF.

The J gene is TRBJ1-2, the V gene TRBV9; 7 bases line up with TRBD1. Germline V CDR1 and CDR2: SGDLS, YYNGEE. CDR3 length: 15 residues. The V gene end was trimmed by 0 bases and the J gene end by 5 bases; junction bases not matched to a gene: 7. Here the CDR3 reads CASSVGGGARYGYTF. The CDR3 DNA is TGTGCCAGCAGCGTAGGAGGGGGCGCGAGATATGGCTACACCTTC.

J is TRBJ2-3 and V is TRBV6-1, with TRBD2 as a possible D gene (7 bases). Germline CDR1 and CDR2: MNHNS and SASEGT. The CDR3 is 15 amino acids. V shed 6 bases and J shed 3 bases, with 16 bases lying between them. The CDR3: CASSPPGGGTDTQYF. As DNA, the CDR3 is TGTGCCAGCAGCCCCCCGGGGGGCGGGACAGATACGCAGTATTTT.

This chain joins TRBV7-3 and TRBJ1-1; a weak D match, TRBD1 (6 bases). Germline assignment: CDR1 SGHTA and CDR2 FQGTGA. The CDR3 spans 14 residues. V was cut by 2 bases and J by 1 base, with 8 bases left in between. CDR3 nucleotides: TGTGCCAGCAGCTTACAGGGGCCGAACACTGAAGCTTTCTTT. Its translation: CASSLQGPNTEAFF. Filled out from reference TRBV7-3 and TRBJ1-1, the complete variable domain reads GAGVSQTPSNKVTEKGKYVELRCDPISGHTALYWYRQSLGQGPEFLIYFQGTGAADDSGLPNDRFFAVRPEGSVSTLKIQRTERGDSAVYLCASSLQGPNTEAFFGQGTRLTVV.

This rearrangement joins TRBV25-1 to TRBJ1-1; 9 bases agree with TRBD1. V lost 6 bases and J lost 0; bases outside the gene matches: 8. The CDR3 runs to 16 residues. Germline V CDR1 and CDR2: MGHDK, SYGVNS. Here the CDR3 DNA reads TGTGCCAGCAGAGGAGACAGGGGGAACATGAACACTGAAGCTTTCTTT. Its translation: CASRGDRGNMNTEAFF.

The rearrangement uses TRBV9 and TRBJ2-1; D is perhaps TRBD2 (6 bases). Germline-derived CDR1 and CDR2 are SGDLS and YYNGEE. The V gene lost 4 bases and the J gene lost 0 bases, with 11 bases spanning the gap. CDR3 length: 15 residues. CDR3 sequence: CASSPGLGSYNEQFF. In DNA form, the CDR3 reads TGTGCCAGCAGCCCGGGACTCGGCTCCTACAATGAGCAGTTCTTC. The whole variable domain, filled in from reference TRBV9 and TRBJ2-1, reads DSGVTQTPKHLITATGQRVTLRCSPRSGDLSVYWYQQSLDQGLQFLIQYYNGEERAKGNILERFSAQQFPDLHSELNLSSLELGDSALYFCASSPGLGSYNEQFFGPGTRLTVL.

This rearrangement joins TRBV7-9 to TRBJ1-2; D possibly corresponds to TRBD1 (6 bases). This CDR3 contains 14 residues. The ends were cut back, 2 bases at V and 3 bases at J, with 10 bases in the middle. The germline V gene encodes CDR1 SEHNR and CDR2 FQNEAQ (reference sequence). CDR3 sequence reads: CASSLRGADYGYTF. CDR3 coding DNA: TGTGCCAGCAGCTTACGGGGGGCGGACTATGGCTACACCTTC.

The CDR3 sequence is CASSEGTGRHYTF. Here the CDR3 DNA reads TGTGCCAGCAGTGAAGGGACAGGGAGACACTACACCTTC. This chain uses TRBV2 with TRBJ1-2; TRBD1 matches 8 bases. The trim removed 1 base at V and 10 bases at J, leaving 5 bases unmatched. The CDR3 runs to 13 residues. The germline CDR1 and CDR2 sequences are SNHLY and FYNNEI.

The chain carries TRBV23-1 and TRBJ1-5; D not resolved. Being an ORF, TRBV23-1 has a function that is uncertain. There are 19 residues in the CDR3. Between the trimmed V and J ends, which lost 7 bases and 1 base, there was a span of 26 bases. For the CDR3, the DNA is TGCGCCAGCACTTATTCCCCAGGTAGTCGGACTTGGAGCAATCAGCCCCAGCATTTT. Its translation: CASTYSPGSRTWSNQPQHF.

This sequence joins TRBV27 and TRBJ2-3; maybe TRBD2 (6 bases). The length of the CDR3 is 13 residues. Germline values: CDR1 MNHEY, CDR2 SMNVEV (reference sequence). The V and J ends lost 3 bases and 4 bases respectively, with 8 bases between them. The CDR3 DNA follows: TGTGCCAGCAGTTTCAGGAGGGCAGATACGCAGTATTTT. The encoded protein is CASSFRRADTQYF.

There are a few counts of this clone. The CDR3 DNA follows: TGTGCCTGGAGTGGGGGAGCCGGGCATTCACCCCTCCACTTT. It specifies CAWSGGAGHSPLHF. The chain joins TRBV30 to TRBJ1-6; no clear D gene. The CDR3 runs to 14 residues. In germline, CDR1 is GTSNPN, CDR2 SVGIG (reference sequence). V lost 1 base to trimming and J lost 8 bases, with 12 bases between them. Using reference TRBV30 and TRBJ1-6 for the parts outside the CDR3, the full variable domain is SQTIHQWPATLVQPVGSPLSLECTVEGTSNPNLYWYRQAAGRGLQLLFYSVGIGQISSEVPQNLSASRPQDRQFILSSKKLLLSDSGFYLCAWSGGAGHSPLHFGNGTRLTVT.

The V call is TRBV7-2, the J call TRBJ2-1; TRBD2 agrees at 7 bases. With 8 bases clipped from V and 10 bases from J, the junction kept 20 bases outside the gene matches. In germline, CDR1 is SGHTA, CDR2 FQGNSA. CDR3 size: 16 residues. As DNA, the CDR3 is TGTGCCAGCCAAAGTTCCCGAGGGAAGCGGGAAGGGGAGCAGTTCTTC. Translated, it gives CASQSSRGKREGEQFF. The variable domain in full, completed from reference TRBV7-2 and TRBJ2-1, reads GAGVSQSPSNKVTEKGKDVELRCDPISGHTALYWYRQSLGQGLEFLIYFQGNSAPDKSGLPSDRFSAERTGGSVSTLTIQRTQQEDSAVYLCASQSSRGKREGEQFFGPGTRLTVL.

The chain uses TRBV5-5 and TRBJ2-2; maybe TRBD1 (6 bases). The CDR3 contains 16 residues. Looked up from germline, CDR1 is SGHKS and CDR2 is YYEKEE (reference sequence). With 4 bases removed from V and 0 bases from J, the gap between germline ends came to 13 bases. The CDR3 region has the DNA TGTGCCAGCAGCCGTGAGGGGGACGCGAACACCGGGGAGCTGTTTTTT. Amino acid sequence: CASSREGDANTGELFF.

This chain connects TRBV18 to TRBJ1-6; 9 bases are a match to TRBD1. The V and J ends lost 4 bases and 6 bases, in that order; junction bases with no gene match: 1. The CDR3 extends over 14 amino acids. Germline lookup yields CDR1 KGHSH and CDR2 LQKENI. CDR3 in amino acids: CASSQTGGNSPLHF. CDR3 in DNA: TGTGCCAGCTCACAGACAGGGGGTAATTCACCCCTCCACTTT.

The chain recombines TRBV6-8 with TRBJ2-1; possibly TRBD2 for D (5 bases). Germline loops: CDR1 MNHGY, CDR2 SAAAGT. V was trimmed by 6 bases and J by 7 bases, leaving 16 bases between them. The CDR3 is 14 amino acids. Here the CDR3 DNA reads TGTGCCAGCAGGGGAGAGGGTACGAGGAATGAGCAGTTCTTC. Its protein is CASRGEGTRNEQFF.

This chain links TRBV18 with TRBJ2-7; 8 nucleotides agree with TRBD2. CDR1 KGHSH and CDR2 LQKENI come from the germline V gene. The trim removed 2 bases at V and 2 bases at J, leaving 2 bases unmatched. This CDR3 contains 14 residues. The CDR3 DNA follows: TGTGCCAGCTCACCATCCGGGGGGGCCTACGAGCAGTACTTC. Protein: CASSPSGGAYEQYF. Variable domain in full (rest from reference TRBV18 and TRBJ2-7): NAGVMQNPRHLVRRRGQEARLRCSPMKGHSHVYWYRQLPEEGLKFMVYLQKENIIDESGMPKERFSAEFPKEGPSILRIQQVVRGDSAAYFCASSPSGGAYEQYFGPGTRLTVT.

CDR3 bases: TGTGCCAGCAGTCATTTGAGGCAGCGGGACACCGGGGAGCTGTTTTTT. Its protein product is CASSHLRQRDTGELFF. The chain links TRBV28 to TRBJ2-2, with D possibly matching TRBD2 (6 bases). From germline, CDR1 is MDHEN and CDR2 SYDVKM. V was trimmed by 5 bases and J by 3 bases, leaving 16 bases between them. The CDR3 loop spans 16 amino acids.